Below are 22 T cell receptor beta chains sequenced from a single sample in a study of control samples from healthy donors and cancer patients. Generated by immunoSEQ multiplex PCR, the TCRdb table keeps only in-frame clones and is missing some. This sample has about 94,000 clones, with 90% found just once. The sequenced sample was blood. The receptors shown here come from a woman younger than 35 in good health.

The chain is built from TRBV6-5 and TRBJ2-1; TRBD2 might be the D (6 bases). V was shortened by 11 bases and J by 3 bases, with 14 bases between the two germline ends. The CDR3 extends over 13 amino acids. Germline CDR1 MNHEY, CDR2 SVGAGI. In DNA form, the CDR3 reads TGTGCCTCGAGGCGGGGTTTCTACAATGAGCAGTTCTTC. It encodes CASRRGFYNEQFF.

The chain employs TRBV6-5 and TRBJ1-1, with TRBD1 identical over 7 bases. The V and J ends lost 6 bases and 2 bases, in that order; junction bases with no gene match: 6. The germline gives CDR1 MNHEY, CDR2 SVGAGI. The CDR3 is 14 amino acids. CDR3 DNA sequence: TGTGCCAGCAGACTGACAGGGCCAAACACTGAAGCTTTCTTT. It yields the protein CASRLTGPNTEAFF.

Written as DNA, the CDR3 is TGTGCCATCAGCGATAACGTACAGGGGGCATCGACTTTCTTT. Translated, it gives CAISDNVQGASTFF. The J gene is TRBJ1-1, the V gene TRBV10-3; 9 positions match TRBD1. The CDR3 is 14 residues long. J lost 12 bases, V lost 6 bases, and 14 bases had no gene match. Germline CDR1 reads ENHRY; CDR2 reads SYGVKD.

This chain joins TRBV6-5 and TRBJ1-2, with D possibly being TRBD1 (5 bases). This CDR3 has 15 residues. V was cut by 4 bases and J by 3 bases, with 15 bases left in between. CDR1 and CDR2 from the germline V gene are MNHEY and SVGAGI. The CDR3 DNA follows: TGTGCCAGCAGTTGGGGGGGGGACCTCTACTATGGCTACACCTTC. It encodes CASSWGGDLYYGYTF.

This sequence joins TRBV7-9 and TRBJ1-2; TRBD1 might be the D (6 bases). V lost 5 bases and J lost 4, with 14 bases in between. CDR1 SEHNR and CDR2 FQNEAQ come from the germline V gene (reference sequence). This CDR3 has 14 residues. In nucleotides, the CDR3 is TGTGCCAGCAGCGCATATACAGGGTCCTATGGCTACACCTTC. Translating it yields CASSAYTGSYGYTF. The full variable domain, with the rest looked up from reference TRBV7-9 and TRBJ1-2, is DTGVSQNPRHKITKRGQNVTFRCDPISEHNRLYWYRQTLGQGPEFLTYFQNEAQLEKSRLLSDRFSAERPKGSFSTLEIQRTEQGDSAMYLCASSAYTGSYGYTFGSGTRLTVV.

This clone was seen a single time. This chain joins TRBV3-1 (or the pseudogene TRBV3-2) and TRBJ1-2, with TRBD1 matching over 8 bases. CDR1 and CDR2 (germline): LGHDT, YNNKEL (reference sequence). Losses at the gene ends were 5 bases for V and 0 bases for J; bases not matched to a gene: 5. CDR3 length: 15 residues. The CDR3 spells CASSKGTGANYGYTF. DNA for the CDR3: TGTGCCAGCAGCAAAGGGACAGGCGCTAACTATGGCTACACCTTC.

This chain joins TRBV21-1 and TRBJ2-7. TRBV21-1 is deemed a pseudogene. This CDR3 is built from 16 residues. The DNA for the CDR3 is TGTGCCAGCAGCAAAGGGGGCCAGGGACGGATCGACGAGCAGTACTTC. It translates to CASSKGGQGRIDEQYF.

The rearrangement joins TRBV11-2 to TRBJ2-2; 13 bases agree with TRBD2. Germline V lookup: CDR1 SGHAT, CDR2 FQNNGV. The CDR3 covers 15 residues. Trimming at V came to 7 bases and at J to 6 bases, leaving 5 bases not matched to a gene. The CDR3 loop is CASTFGLAGAGELFF. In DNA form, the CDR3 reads TGTGCCAGCACCTTTGGACTAGCGGGGGCCGGGGAGCTGTTTTTT.

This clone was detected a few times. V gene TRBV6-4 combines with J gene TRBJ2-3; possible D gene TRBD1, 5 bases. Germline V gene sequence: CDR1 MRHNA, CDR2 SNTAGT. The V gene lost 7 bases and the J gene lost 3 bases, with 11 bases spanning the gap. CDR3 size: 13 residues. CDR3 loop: CASKMTETDTQYF. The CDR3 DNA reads TGTGCCAGCAAAATGACAGAGACAGATACGCAGTATTTT.

The CDR3 region is CASSLDGGSTDTQYF. As DNA, the CDR3 is TGTGCCAGCAGCTTAGATGGGGGCAGCACAGATACGCAGTATTTT. V usage is TRBV5-4 and J usage is TRBJ2-3; D is perhaps TRBD1 (6 bases). V lost 2 bases and J lost 0, with 10 bases in between. Germline CDR1 SGHNT, CDR2 YYREEE (reference sequence). The CDR3 sequence is 15 residues long. Using reference TRBV5-4 and TRBJ2-3 for the parts outside the CDR3, the full variable domain is ETGVTQSPTHLIKTRGQQVTLRCSSQSGHNTVSWYQQALGQGPQFIFQYYREEENGRGNFPPRFSGLQFPNYSSELNVNALELDDSALYLCASSLDGGSTDTQYFGPGTRLTVL.

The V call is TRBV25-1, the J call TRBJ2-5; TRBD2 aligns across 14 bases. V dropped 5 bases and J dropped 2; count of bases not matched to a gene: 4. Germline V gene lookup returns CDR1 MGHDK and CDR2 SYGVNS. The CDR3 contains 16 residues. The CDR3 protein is CASSHGLAGGQETQYF. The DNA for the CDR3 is TGTGCCAGCAGTCATGGACTAGCGGGGGGTCAAGAGACCCAGTACTTC.

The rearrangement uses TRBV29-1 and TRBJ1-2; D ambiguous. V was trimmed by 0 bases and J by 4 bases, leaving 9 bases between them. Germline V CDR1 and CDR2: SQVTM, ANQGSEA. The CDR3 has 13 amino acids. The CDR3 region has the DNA TGCAGCGTTGAAGATTTACCAAGCTATGGCTACACCTTC. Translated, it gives CSVEDLPSYGYTF.

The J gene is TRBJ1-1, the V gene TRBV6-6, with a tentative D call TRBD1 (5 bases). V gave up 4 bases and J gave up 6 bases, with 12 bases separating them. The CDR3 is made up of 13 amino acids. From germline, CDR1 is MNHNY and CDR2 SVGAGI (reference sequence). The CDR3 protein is CASSFQRTPEAFF. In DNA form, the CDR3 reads TGTGCCAGCAGTTTTCAAAGGACACCTGAAGCTTTCTTT.

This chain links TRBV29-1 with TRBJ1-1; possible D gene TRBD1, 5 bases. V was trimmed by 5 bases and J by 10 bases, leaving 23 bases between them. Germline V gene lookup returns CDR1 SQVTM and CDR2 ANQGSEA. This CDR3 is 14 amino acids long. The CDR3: CSVLSTELGVTAFF. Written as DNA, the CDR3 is TGCAGCGTTCTATCGACGGAATTAGGGGTTACAGCTTTCTTT.

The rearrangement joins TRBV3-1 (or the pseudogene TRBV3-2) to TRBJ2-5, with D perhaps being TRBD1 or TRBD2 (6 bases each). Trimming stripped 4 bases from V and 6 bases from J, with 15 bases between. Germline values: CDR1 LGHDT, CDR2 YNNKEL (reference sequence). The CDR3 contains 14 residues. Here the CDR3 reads CASSPKGGPQTQYF. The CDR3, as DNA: TGTGCCAGCAGCCCAAAAGGGGGGCCTCAGACCCAGTACTTC.

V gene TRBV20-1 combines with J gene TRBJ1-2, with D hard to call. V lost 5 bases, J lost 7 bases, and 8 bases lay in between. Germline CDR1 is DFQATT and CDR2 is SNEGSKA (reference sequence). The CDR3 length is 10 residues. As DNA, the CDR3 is TGCAGTGCTTTTTTTTCTGGCTACACCTTC. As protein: CSAFFSGYTF.

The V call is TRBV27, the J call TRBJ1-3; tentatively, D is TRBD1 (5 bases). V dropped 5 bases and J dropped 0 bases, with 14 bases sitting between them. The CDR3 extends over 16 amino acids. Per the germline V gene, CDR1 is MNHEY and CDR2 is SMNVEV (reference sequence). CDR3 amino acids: CASSLAGRGSGNTIYF. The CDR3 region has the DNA TGTGCCAGCAGTCTAGCCGGGAGGGGCTCTGGAAACACCATATATTTT.

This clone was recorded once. CDR3 sequence reads: CASIGGGGSYEQYF. CDR3 bases: TGTGCCTCAATCGGTGGCGGGGGCTCCTACGAGCAGTACTTC. The chain employs TRBV27 and TRBJ2-7; 7 nucleotides align to TRBD2. In germline, CDR1 is MNHEY, CDR2 SMNVEV (reference sequence). This CDR3 has 14 amino acids. With 11 bases clipped from V and 0 bases from J, the junction kept 10 bases outside the gene matches.

The CDR3 sequence is CASSIAGTGNTIYF. In nucleotides, the CDR3 is TGTGCCAGTAGTATAGCAGGTACTGGAAACACCATATATTTT. V is TRBV19 and J is TRBJ1-3; D unclear. This CDR3 contains 14 residues. V lost 1 base and J lost 2, with 6 bases in between. The germline V gene encodes CDR1 LNHDA and CDR2 SQIVND (reference sequence).

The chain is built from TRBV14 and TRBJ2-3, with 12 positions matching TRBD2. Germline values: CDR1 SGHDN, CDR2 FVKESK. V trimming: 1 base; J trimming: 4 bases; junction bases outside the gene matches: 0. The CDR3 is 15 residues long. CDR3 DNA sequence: TGTGCCAGCAGCCAAGGGACTAGCGGGGCAGATACGCAGTATTTT. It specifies CASSQGTSGADTQYF. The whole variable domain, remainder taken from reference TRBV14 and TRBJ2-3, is EAGVTQFPSHSVIEKGQTVTLRCDPISGHDNLYWYRRVMGKEIKFLLHFVKESKQDESGMPNNRFLAERTGGTYSTLKVQPAELEDSGVYFCASSQGTSGADTQYFGPGTRLTVL.

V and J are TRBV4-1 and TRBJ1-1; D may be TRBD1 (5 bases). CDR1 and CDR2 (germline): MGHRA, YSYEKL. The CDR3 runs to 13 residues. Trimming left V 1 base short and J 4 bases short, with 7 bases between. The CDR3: CASSQGQFTEAFF. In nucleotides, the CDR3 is TGCGCCAGCAGCCAAGGACAGTTCACTGAAGCTTTCTTT.

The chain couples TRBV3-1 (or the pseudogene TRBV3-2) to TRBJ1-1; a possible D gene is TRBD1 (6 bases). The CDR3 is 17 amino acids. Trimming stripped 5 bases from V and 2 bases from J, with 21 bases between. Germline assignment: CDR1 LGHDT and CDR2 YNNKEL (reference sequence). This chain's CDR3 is CASSATTPPGHNTEAFF. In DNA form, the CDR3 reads TGTGCCAGCAGCGCCACGACACCGCCGGGACACAACACTGAAGCTTTCTTT.